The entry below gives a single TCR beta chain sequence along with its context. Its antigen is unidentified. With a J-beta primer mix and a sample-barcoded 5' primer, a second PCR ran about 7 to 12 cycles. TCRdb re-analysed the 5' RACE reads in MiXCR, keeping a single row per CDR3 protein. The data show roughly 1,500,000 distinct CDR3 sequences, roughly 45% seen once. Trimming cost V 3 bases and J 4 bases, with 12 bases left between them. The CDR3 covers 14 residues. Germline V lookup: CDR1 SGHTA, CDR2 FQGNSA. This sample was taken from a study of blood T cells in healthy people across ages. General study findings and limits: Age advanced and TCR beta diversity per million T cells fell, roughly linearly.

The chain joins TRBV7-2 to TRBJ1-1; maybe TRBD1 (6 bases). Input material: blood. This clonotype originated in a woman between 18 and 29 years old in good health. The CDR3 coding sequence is TGTGCCAGCAGCTTTAGGGGGAGTAGCACTGAAGCTTTCTTT. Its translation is CASSFRGSSTEAFF.